These 15 T cell receptor beta chains were all obtained from the same sample, sequenced in a study of circulating and synovial CD4+ cells in juvenile arthritis. Here immunoSEQ multiplex PCR was the method, and the copy in TCRdb shows in-frame clones only, minus some. This table has some 33,000 clones, approximately 94% appearing once. The sequencing input was CD4+ T cells from blood. These receptors were collected from a human donor with juvenile idiopathic arthritis.

This rearrangement joins TRBV5-5 to TRBJ2-7; D remains ambiguous. The CDR3 length is 12 residues. The V and J ends lost 4 bases and 3 bases respectively, with 8 bases between them. Germline loops: CDR1 SGHKS, CDR2 YYEKEE (reference sequence). Written as DNA, the CDR3 is TGTGCCAGCAGCCTGGATAACTACGAGCAGTACTTC. This sequence encodes CASSLDNYEQYF.

The chain has TRBV19 and TRBJ1-1; 10 positions match TRBD1. There are 15 residues in the CDR3. After removal of 5 bases from V and 4 bases from J, the junction contained 7 bases not matched to a gene. CDR1 and CDR2 (germline): LNHDA, SQIVND (reference sequence). The CDR3 region is CASSPRDRGPTEAFF. The CDR3 coding sequence is TGTGCCAGTAGTCCCCGGGACAGGGGTCCCACTGAAGCTTTCTTT.

The J gene is TRBJ1-1, the V gene TRBV5-1, with D possibly matching TRBD1 (5 bases). The germline CDR1 and CDR2 sequences are SGHRS and YFSETQ. V was pared by 1 base and J by 3 bases, with 16 bases between. The CDR3 loop spans 16 amino acids. The DNA of the CDR3 is TGCGCCAGCAGCTTGCGAGGCAGGGTCGGAGACACTGAAGCTTTCTTT. This gives the protein CASSLRGRVGDTEAFF.

The CDR3 spells CASSLWESVYTEAFF. The CDR3 DNA follows: TGTGCCAGCAGCTTGTGGGAGAGCGTATACACTGAAGCTTTCTTT. The chain recombines TRBV7-8 with TRBJ1-1; D is unclear. The CDR3 spans 15 residues. Trimming left V 3 bases short and J 3 bases short, with 14 bases between. Germline-derived CDR1 and CDR2 are SGHVS and FQNEAQ.

The V call is TRBV7-3, the J call TRBJ2-3; 11 bases fit TRBD2. Germline-derived CDR1 and CDR2 are SGHTA and FQGTGA. This CDR3 has 17 amino acids. J was trimmed by 1 base and V by 6 bases; bases with no gene match: 9. The CDR3 sequence: CASSWLAGGSGTDTQYF. The CDR3, as DNA: TGTGCCAGCAGTTGGCTAGCGGGGGGATCTGGCACAGATACGCAGTATTTT.

The rearrangement joins TRBV5-5 to TRBJ2-7; TRBD1 aligns across 7 bases. The germline CDR1 and CDR2 sequences are SGHKS and YYEKEE (reference sequence). The CDR3 spans 12 residues. The trim removed 3 bases at V and 5 bases at J, leaving 2 bases unmatched. CDR3 coding DNA: TGTGCCAGCAGCTGGGGGACAGACGAGCAGTACTTC. Amino acids: CASSWGTDEQYF.

The CDR3 DNA follows: TGTGCCAGCGGAGGCGGGGCCATGAACACTGAAGCTTTCTTT. Its translation: CASGGGAMNTEAFF. The chain couples TRBV6-1 to TRBJ1-1, with D maybe TRBD1 (5 bases). V lost 8 bases and J lost 0, with 13 bases in between. Germline V CDR1 and CDR2: MNHNS, SASEGT. The CDR3 consists of 14 residues.

The CDR3 region is CASSPRGVSEQYF. In DNA, the CDR3 is TGTGCCAGCAGCCCCCGCGGGGTCTCCGAGCAGTACTTC. The rearrangement joins TRBV11-3 to TRBJ2-7; weak D call: TRBD2 (6 bases). Germline V gene lookup returns CDR1 SGHNT and CDR2 YENEEA. There are 13 residues in the CDR3. Trimming left V 5 bases short and J 6 bases short, with 14 bases between. The complete variable domain, with remaining parts taken from reference TRBV11-3 and TRBJ2-7, reads EAGVVQSPRYKIIEKKQPVAFWCNPISGHNTLYWYLQNLGQGPELLIRYENEEAVDDSQLPKDRFSAERLKGVDSTLKIQPAELGDSAVYLCASSPRGVSEQYFGPGTRLTVT.

As concerns this clone: This specimen includes other DNA sequences encoding the same CDR3. The V call is TRBV2, the J call TRBJ2-4; possibly TRBD2 for D (6 bases). This CDR3 has 14 residues. Germline CDR1 and CDR2: SNHLY and FYNNEI. The V and J ends lost 6 bases and 0 bases respectively, with 9 bases between them. The CDR3 DNA is TGTGCCAGCAGGCGGGGTCTAGCCAAAAACATTCAGTACTTC. Residues: CASRRGLAKNIQYF.

V and J are TRBV5-6 and TRBJ2-1, with D possibly being TRBD2 (7 bases). The CDR3 contains 14 residues. Germline V gives CDR1 SGHDT, CDR2 YYEEEE. V was cut by 8 bases and J by 7 bases, with 19 bases left in between. CDR3 nucleotide sequence: TGTGCCAGTGGGAGGGGGGGGCCGAGGAATGAGCAGTTCTTC. This codes for CASGRGGPRNEQFF.

The genes are TRBV7-9 and TRBJ1-5; 7 positions agree with TRBD1. J was trimmed by 1 base and V by 0 bases; bases with no gene match: 6. Germline-derived CDR1 and CDR2 are SEHNR and FQNEAQ (reference sequence). The CDR3 has 17 residues. The CDR3 DNA follows: TGTGCCAGCAGCTTAGCGGAGGGGGACAGAAGCAATCAGCCCCAGCATTTT. This codes for CASSLAEGDRSNQPQHF.

This chain links TRBV29-1 with TRBJ1-1; 8 bases agree with TRBD1. V lost 5 bases to trimming and J lost 0 bases; unmatched junction nucleotides: 8. The CDR3 has 15 residues. Germline loops: CDR1 SQVTM, CDR2 ANQGSEA. The CDR3 nucleotides read TGCAGCGTTCCAGGACAGGGAAACTTGAACACTGAAGCTTTCTTT. Protein: CSVPGQGNLNTEAFF.

This chain uses TRBV27 with TRBJ2-3; 11 bases align to TRBD2. Germline V gene lookup returns CDR1 MNHEY and CDR2 SMNVEV (reference sequence). J was trimmed by 7 bases and V by 5 bases; bases with no gene match: 11. CDR3 length: 16 residues. The CDR3 loop reads CASSPHSGGAGYTQYF. The CDR3 coding sequence is TGTGCCAGCAGTCCCCATAGCGGGGGGGCTGGTTATACGCAGTATTTT.

The chain recombines TRBV4-1 with TRBJ1-1; 7 bases line up with TRBD1. Trimming took 1 base from V and 1 from J; bases not matched to a gene: 3. Per the germline V gene, CDR1 is MGHRA and CDR2 is YSYEKL. This CDR3 spans 15 amino acids. DNA for the CDR3: TGCGCCAGCAGCCAAGCGGGACAGAGGAACACTGAAGCTTTCTTT. Protein product: CASSQAGQRNTEAFF.

The V and J genes are TRBV7-9 and TRBJ1-1, with D uncertain. Between the trimmed V and J ends, which lost 2 bases and 0 bases, there was a span of 4 bases. CDR3 length: 13 amino acids. The V gene's germline CDR1 is SEHNR and CDR2 FQNEAQ (reference sequence). Here the CDR3 reads CASSLTMNTEAFF. The CDR3 nucleotides read TGTGCCAGCAGCTTAACTATGAACACTGAAGCTTTCTTT.